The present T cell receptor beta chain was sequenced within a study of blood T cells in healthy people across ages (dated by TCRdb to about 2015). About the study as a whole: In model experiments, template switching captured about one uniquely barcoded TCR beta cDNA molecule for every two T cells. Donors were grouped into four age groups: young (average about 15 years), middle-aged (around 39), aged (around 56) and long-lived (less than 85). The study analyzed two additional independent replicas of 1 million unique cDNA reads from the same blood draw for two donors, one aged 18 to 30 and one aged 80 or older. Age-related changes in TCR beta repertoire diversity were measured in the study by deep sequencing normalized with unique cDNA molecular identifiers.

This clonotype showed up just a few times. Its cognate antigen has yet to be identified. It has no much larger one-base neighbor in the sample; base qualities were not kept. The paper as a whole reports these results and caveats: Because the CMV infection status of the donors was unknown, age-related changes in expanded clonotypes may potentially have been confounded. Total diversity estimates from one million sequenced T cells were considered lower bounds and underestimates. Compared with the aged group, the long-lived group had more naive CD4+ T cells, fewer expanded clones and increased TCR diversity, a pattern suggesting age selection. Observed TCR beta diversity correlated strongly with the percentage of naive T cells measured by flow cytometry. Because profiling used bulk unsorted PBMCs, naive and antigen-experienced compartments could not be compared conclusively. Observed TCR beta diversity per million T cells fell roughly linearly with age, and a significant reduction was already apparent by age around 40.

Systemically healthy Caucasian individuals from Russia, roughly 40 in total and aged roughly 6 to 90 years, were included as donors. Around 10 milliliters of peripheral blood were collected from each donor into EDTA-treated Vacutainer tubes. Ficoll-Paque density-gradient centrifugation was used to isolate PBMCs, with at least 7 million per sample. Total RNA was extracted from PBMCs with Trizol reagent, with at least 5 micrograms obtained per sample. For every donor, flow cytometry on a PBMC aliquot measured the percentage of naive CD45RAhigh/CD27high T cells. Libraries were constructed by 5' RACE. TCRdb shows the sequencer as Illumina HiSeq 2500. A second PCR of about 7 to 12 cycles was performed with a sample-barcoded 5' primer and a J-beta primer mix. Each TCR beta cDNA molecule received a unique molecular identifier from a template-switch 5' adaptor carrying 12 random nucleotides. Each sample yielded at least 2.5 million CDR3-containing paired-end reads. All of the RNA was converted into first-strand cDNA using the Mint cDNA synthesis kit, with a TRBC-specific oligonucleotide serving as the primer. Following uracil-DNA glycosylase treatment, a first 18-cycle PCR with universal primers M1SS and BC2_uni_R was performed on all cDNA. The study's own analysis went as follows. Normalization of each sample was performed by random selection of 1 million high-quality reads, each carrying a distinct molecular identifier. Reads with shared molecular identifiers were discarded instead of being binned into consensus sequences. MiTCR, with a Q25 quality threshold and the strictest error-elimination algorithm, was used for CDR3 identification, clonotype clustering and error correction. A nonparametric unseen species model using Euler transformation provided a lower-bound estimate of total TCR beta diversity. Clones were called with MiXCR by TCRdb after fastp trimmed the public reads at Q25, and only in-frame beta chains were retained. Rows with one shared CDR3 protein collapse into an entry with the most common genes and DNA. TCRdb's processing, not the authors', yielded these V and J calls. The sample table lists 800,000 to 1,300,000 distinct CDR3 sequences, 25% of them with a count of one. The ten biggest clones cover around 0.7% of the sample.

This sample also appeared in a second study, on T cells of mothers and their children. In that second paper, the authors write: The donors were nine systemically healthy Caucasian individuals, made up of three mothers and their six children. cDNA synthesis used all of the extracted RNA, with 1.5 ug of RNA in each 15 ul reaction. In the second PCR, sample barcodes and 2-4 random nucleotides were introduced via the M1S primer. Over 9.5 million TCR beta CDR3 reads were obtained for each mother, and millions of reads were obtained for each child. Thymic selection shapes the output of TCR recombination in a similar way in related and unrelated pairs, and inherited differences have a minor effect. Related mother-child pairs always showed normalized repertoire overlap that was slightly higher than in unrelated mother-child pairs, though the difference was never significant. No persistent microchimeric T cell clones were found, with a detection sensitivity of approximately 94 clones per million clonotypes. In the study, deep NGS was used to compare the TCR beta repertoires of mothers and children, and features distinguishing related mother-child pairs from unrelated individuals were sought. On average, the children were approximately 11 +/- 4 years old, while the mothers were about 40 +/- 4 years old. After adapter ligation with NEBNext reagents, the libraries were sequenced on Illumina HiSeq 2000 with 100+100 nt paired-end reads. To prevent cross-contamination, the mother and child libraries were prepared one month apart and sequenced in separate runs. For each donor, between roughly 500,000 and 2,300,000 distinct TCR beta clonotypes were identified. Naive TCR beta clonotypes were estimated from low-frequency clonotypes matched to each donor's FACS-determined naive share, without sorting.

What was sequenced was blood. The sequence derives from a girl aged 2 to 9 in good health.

At the DNA level, the sequence is TGTGCCAGCAGTGAGAGAAGCTCCTACGAGCAGTACTTC. Its amino acids are CASSERSSYEQYF. Recombination connected TRBV2 to TRBJ2-7; the D gene cannot be named for sure. Counted from cysteine to phenylalanine, this CDR3 has 13 amino acids. The read is trimmed to its CDR3 DNA, 39 bases read in frame from base 1. Deletion took 3 bases off V and 0 bases off J, with a span of 6 bases between the germline ends. The germline V gene sets CDR1 to SNHLY and CDR2 to FYNNEI.